This T cell receptor beta chain emerged from a study of T cells after yellow fever vaccination. TCRdb re-called the 5' RACE reads through MiXCR, storing one row per CDR3 protein. The sample has about 350,000 distinct CDR3 sequences; 9.5% to 15% are singletons. This clonotype was picked up a small number of times. The germline gives CDR1 SQVTM, CDR2 ANQGSEA. The length of the CDR3 is 15 residues. V was clipped by 3 bases and J by 1 base; unmatched bases: 4. The receptor's source is a man aged 18 to 29 who received the YFV17D yellow fever vaccine. The gene calls are TRBV29-1 and TRBJ2-1; 9 nucleotides agree with TRBD2. The specimen was CD4+ T cells sorted from PBMCs, collected 15 days after the yellow fever booster vaccination. This CDR3 reads CSVETSGGSYNEQFF. The CDR3 bases are TGCAGCGTTGAGACGAGCGGGGGGTCCTACAATGAGCAGTTCTTC.